This section outlines one T cell receptor (beta chain) sequence together with its context. Its antigen is not known. Repertoires were generated with immunoSEQ multiplex PCR, while TCRdb's copy carries only in-frame clones and drops some. The profile shows some 22,000 clones, approximately 68% of them singletons. These data originate in a study of CD4 T cells in relation to SARS-CoV-2 and coronaviruses. CDR1 and CDR2 (germline): LNHDA, SQIVND (reference sequence). Trimming cost V 5 bases and J 2 bases; bases outside gene matches: 1. The CDR3 covers 14 residues. Before the COVID-19 pandemic, during about 2011-2019, CD4+ T cells were taken from unexposed donors. CD4+ T cells were isolated from the cells after more than 8 days of culture.

The sample comprised CD4+ T cells from PBMCs, cultured in vitro. This chain uses TRBV19 with TRBJ2-5, with 11 bases that match TRBD2. This sequence originates from a human donor in good health. CDR3 residues: CASSASGGQETQYF. For the CDR3, the DNA is TGTGCCAGTAGTGCTAGCGGGGGGCAAGAGACCCAGTACTTC.